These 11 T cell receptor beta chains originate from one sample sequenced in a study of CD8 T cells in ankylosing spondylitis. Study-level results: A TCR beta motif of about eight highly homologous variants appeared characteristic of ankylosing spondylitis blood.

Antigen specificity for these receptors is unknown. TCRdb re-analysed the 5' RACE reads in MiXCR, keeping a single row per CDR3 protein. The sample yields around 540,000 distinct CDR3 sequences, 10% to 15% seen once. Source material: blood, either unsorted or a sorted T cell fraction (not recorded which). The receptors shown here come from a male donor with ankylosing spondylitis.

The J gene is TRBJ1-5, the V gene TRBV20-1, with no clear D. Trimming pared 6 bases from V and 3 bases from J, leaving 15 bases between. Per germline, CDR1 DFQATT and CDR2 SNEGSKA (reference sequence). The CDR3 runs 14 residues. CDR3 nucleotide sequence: TGCAGTGCGCTGGGTCGGACGGACAATCAGCCCCAGCATTTT. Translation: CSALGRTDNQPQHF.

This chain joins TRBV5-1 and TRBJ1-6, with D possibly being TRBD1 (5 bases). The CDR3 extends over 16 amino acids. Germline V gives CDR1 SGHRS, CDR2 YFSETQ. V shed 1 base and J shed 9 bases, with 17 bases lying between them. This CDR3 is CASSLRERGPGSPLHF. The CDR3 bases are TGCGCCAGCAGCTTGAGGGAGAGGGGTCCCGGTTCACCCCTCCACTTT. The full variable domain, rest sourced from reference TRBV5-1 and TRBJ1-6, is KAGVTQTPRYLIKTRGQQVTLSCSPISGHRSVSWYQQTPGQGLQFLFEYFSETQRNKGNFPGRFSGRQFSNSRSEMNVSTLELGDSALYLCASSLRERGPGSPLHFGNGTRLTVT.

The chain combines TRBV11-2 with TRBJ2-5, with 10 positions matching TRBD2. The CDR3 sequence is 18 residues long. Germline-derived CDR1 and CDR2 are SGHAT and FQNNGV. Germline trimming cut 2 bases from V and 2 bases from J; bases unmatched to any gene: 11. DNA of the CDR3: TGTGCCAGCAGCTTATCTGGGGCTAGCGGGAGATGGCAAGAGACCCAGTACTTC. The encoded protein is CASSLSGASGRWQETQYF.

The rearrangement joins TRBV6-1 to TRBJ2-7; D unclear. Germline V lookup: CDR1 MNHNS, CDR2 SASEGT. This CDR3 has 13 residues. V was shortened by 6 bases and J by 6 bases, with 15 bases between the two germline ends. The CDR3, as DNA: TGTGCCAGCAGAGAGGTGGGTGTTGGCGAGCAGTACGTC. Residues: CASREVGVGEQYV.

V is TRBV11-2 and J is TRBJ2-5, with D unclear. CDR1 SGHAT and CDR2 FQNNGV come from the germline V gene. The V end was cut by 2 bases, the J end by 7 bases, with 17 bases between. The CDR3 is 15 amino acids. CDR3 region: CASSLLRFDAGTQYF. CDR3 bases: TGTGCCAGCAGCTTATTAAGGTTCGACGCCGGGACCCAGTACTTC.

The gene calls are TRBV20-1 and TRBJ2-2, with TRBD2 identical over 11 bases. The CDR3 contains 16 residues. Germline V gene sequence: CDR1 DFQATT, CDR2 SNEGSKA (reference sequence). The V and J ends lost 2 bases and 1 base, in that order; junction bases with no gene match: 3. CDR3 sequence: CSARWGLAVNTGELFF. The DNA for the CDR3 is TGCAGTGCTAGATGGGGACTAGCGGTGAACACCGGGGAGCTGTTTTTT.

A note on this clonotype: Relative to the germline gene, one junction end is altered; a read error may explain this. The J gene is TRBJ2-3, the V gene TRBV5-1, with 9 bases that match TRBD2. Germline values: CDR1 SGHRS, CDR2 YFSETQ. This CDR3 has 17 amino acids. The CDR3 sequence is CASSLTPGLAKTDTQYF. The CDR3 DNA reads TGCGCAAGCAGCTTAACACCGGGACTAGCTAAGACAGATACGCAGTATTTT.

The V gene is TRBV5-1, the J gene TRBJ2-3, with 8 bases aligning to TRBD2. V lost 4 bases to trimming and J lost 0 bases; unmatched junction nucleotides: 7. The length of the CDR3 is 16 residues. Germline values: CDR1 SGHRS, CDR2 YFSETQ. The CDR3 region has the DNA TGCGCCAGCAGCCCCGGCGGGGGGATTAGCACAGATACGCAGTATTTT. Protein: CASSPGGGISTDTQYF.

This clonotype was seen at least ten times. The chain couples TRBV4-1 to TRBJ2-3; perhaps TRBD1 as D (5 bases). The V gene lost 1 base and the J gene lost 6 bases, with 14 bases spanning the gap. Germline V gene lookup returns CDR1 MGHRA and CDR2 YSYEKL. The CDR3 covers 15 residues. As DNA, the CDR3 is TGCGCCAGCAGCCAAGGTTCGCAGGGTATGGATACGCAGTATTTT. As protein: CASSQGSQGMDTQYF.

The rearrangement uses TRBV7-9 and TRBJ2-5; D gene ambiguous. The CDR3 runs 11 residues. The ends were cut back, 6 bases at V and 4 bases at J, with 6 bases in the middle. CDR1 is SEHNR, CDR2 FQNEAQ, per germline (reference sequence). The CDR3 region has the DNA TGTGCCAGCAGTGCGCGAGAGACCCAGTACTTC. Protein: CASSARETQYF. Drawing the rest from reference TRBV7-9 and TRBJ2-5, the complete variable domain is DTGVSQNPRHKITKRGQNVTFRCDPISEHNRLYWYRQTLGQGPEFLTYFQNEAQLEKSRLLSDRFSAERPKGSFSTLEIQRTEQGDSAMYLCASSARETQYFGPGTRLLVL.

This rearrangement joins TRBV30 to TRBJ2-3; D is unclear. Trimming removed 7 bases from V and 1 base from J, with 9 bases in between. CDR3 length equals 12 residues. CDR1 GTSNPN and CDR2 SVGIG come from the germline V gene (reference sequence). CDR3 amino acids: CALERGTDTQYF. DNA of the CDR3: TGTGCCTTGGAACGGGGCACAGATACGCAGTATTTT.